A selection of T cell receptor beta chains follows, all from one sample in a study of shared clonotypes between healthy human individuals. Assay: immunoSEQ multiplex PCR; the TCRdb copy retains only in-frame clones and omits some. The data hold roughly 220,000 clones, with approximately 65% observed a single time. Specimen: memory CD4+ T cells sorted from blood. These receptors were collected from a man aged 25-45 years in good health. CDR3s include the opening cysteine and the closing phenylalanine or tryptophan. Each record gives: clone size, V gene, J gene, CDR3 length, D gene, CDR3 DNA, CDR3 protein. D genes are given only for firm matches. The size of a clone is reported for some rows only, either as once, few or many, or as a class for expanded clones.

>many|TRBV7-6|TRBJ2-7|13|.
TGTGCCAGCAGCTTGTACTATTCTTCCGAGCAGTACTTC
CASSLYYSSEQYF
>.|TRBV18|TRBJ2-3|16|TRBD1
TGTGCCAGCTCACATTCTCCCCAGGGGGCTGGAGATACGCAGTATTTT
CASSHSPQGAGDTQYF
>.|TRBV5-1|TRBJ2-7|14|.
TGCGCCAGCGGCGAAGGACTCACGTCCTACGAGCAGTACTTC
CASGEGLTSYEQYF
>.|TRBV7-9|TRBJ2-1|16|TRBD1
TGTGCCAGCAGCTTTCTGGACAGGGTGGAGGACAATGAGCAGTTCTTC
CASSFLDRVEDNEQFF
>few|TRBV28|TRBJ2-7|16|.
TGTGCCAGCAGTTTAACTGGAGGGCCATCGGACTACGAGCAGTACTTC
CASSLTGGPSDYEQYF
>.|TRBV18|TRBJ1-1|14|.
TGTGCCAGCTCACTGCTAAATCTGAACACTGAAGCTTTCTTT
CASSLLNLNTEAFF
>.|TRBV14|TRBJ2-3|13|.
TGTGCCACAAGCAGGTTCGACACAGATACGCAGTATTTT
CATSRFDTDTQYF
>.|TRBV18|TRBJ1-3|16|.
TGTGCCAGCTCACCAAACCCTCCGGGGTCTGGAAACACCATATATTTT
CASSPNPPGSGNTIYF
>once|TRBV6-9|TRBJ2-5|15|TRBD1
TGTGCCAGCAGTGTGGCCGGGACAGGTCCGCAACCCCAGTACTTC
CASSVAGTGPQPQYF
>.|TRBV13|TRBJ2-2|14|.
TGTGCCAGCAGCCACGGACTTAACACCGGGGAGCTGTTTTTT
CASSHGLNTGELFF
>.|TRBV11-2|TRBJ1-1|18|.
TGTGCCAGCAGCTTCCCCCCGGTGGGGGGAAAGGGTCGCTTCGAAGCTTTCTTT
CASSFPPVGGKGRFEAFF
>once|TRBV4-2|TRBJ2-1|17|TRBD2
TGTGCCAGCAGCCAAGGGGTCCTAGCGGGAGCCTACAATGAGCAGTTCTTC
CASSQGVLAGAYNEQFF
>few|TRBV28|TRBJ1-2|15|.
TGTGCCAGTTCGGAACAGGGTTCGGCTAACTATGGCTACACCTTC
CASSEQGSANYGYTF
>.|TRBV7-2|TRBJ2-7|14|TRBD2
TGTGCCAGCAGCTCCGGGACTAGCGGGAGTGTGCAGTACTTC
CASSSGTSGSVQYF
>.|TRBV11-2|TRBJ1-3|17|.
TGTGCCAGCAGCTTATACCCCAGAGGAAGCTCTGGAAACACCATATATTTT
CASSLYPRGSSGNTIYF
>.|TRBV5-8|TRBJ1-5|15|.
TGTGCCAGCAGCTTAACCGAATCAGGCAATCAGCCCCAGCATTTT
CASSLTESGNQPQHF